The present TCR beta chain was sequenced within a study of beta chain features in type 1 diabetes. Study-wide background: Age and gender were similar between patients and healthy donors, as were cell yields.

Each population that was sorted was more than 98% pure. The J segment lost 2 bases and the V segment lost 3 bases, leaving 1 base of the junction unmatched. This CDR3 has 14 amino acids. CDR1 is LGHNA, CDR2 YNFKEQ, per germline. Study-level findings and limits: PCR might preferentially amplify shorter templates, equally in patients and controls.

Concerning this clone itself: Antigen specificity is unknown. Since a much larger clone is just one base distant, this may be a read error.

Expressed TCRB transcripts were sequenced, since all the RNA that had been isolated was reverse transcribed. Sequencing used immunoSEQ multiplex PCR; TCRdb keeps in-frame clones, though not all of them. The sample has 300,000 to 350,000 clones, 7.5% to 9% seen once; the top ten hold under 0.5%. The source is a woman aged 18-35 years in good health. The chain is built from TRBV4-2 and TRBJ2-7, with 10 bases aligning to TRBD1. Specimen: central memory CD4+ T cells from blood. The CDR3 spells CASSHGQGAYEQYF. The CDR3, as DNA: TGTGCCAGCAGCCATGGACAGGGGGCCTACGAGCAGTACTTC.